Described below is a single T cell receptor beta chain sequence and its context. The specificity of this receptor is unknown. Base-call qualities are not available, and no considerably larger clone is one nucleotide away. This sample was included in a study of T cell repertoires in cytomegalovirus infection (dated by TCRdb to about 2019). About the full investigation: Because public TCR beta signatures pointed to carriage of CMV infection together with the matching HLA type, the HLA type of each donor mattered for the analysis.

The paper's findings and limits, for the study overall: Carriers of CMV infection plus the relevant HLA type were discriminated by the cumulative frequency of public TCR beta family members in the study cohort and in an independent roughly 340-donor cohort. In the ex vivo response, HLA-C-restricted CMV-specific TCR beta clonotypes were dominant, and in two of eight donors the single most frequent clonotype came from this HLA-C-restricted group.

For sequencing, an Illumina HiSeq 1500 was employed. TCRdb trimmed public reads at Q25 via fastp, called clones via MiXCR and kept in-frame beta chains. Entries that share a CDR3 protein sequence are merged under the most common genes and DNA. A total of fewer than 550,000 distinct CDR3 sequences appear in this sample, more than 15% of them only once. Roughly a quarter of the sample comes from the top ten. For CDR1 and CDR2, the germline V gene lists MGHRA and YSYEKL. V trim: 4 bases; J trim: 11 bases; unmatched bases: 7. Inclusive of the bounding cysteine and phenylalanine, the CDR3 is 15 residues long. The only DNA kept is the CDR3, 45 bases in frame from the first base.

The sample taken for sequencing was CD8+ T cells from PBMCs. The receptor's source is a human donor in good health (CMV status not recorded). Some clones in this sample may be carry-over from other donors' samples. This chain joins TRBV4-1 to TRBJ1-6; the central 11 bases match TRBD1. The CDR3 reads CASSPGQGASPPLHF. The nucleotide sequence reads TGCGCCAGCAGCCCCGGACAGGGGGCTAGTCCACCCCTCCACTTT.